A single sample gave rise to the 18 T cell receptor beta chains below, sequenced in a study of Ad26.COV2.S vaccination and SARS-CoV-2 variants. Libraries were prepared by immunoSEQ multiplex PCR; TCRdb keeps only in-frame clonotypes and omits some of them. Here the sample spans 350,000 to 500,000 clones, about 92% being singletons. Noted treatment: over 15 received Ad26.COV2.S at low or high dose, single or two shots; roughly five received placebo; per-sample allocation not given. It was on day 63 after the first vaccine or placebo injection that samples were taken. The source was peripheral blood, collected in a trial of Ad26.COV2.S vaccine versus placebo. The origin of the receptors is a person aged 18-60 years who received the Ad26.COV2.S COVID-19 vaccine or a placebo.

This clone was seen a handful of times. V and J are TRBV2 and TRBJ2-5; D gene uncertain. V lost 6 bases and J lost 5, with 22 bases in between. This CDR3 spans 16 amino acids. CDR1 is SNHLY, CDR2 FYNNEI, per germline. This CDR3 reads CASRAGVLSTGETQYF. The CDR3 DNA reads as TGTGCCAGCAGGGCCGGTGTCCTCTCAACTGGGGAGACCCAGTACTTC. The full variable domain, completed using reference TRBV2 and TRBJ2-5, is EPEVTQTPSHQVTQMGQEVILRCVPISNHLYFYWYRQILGQKVEFLVSFYNNEISEKSEIFDDQFSVERPDGSNFTLKIRSTKLEDSAMYFCASRAGVLSTGETQYFGPGTRLLVL.

The genes are TRBV27 and TRBJ2-5; no clear D gene. The ends were cut back, 4 bases at V and 0 bases at J, with 12 bases in the middle. From germline, CDR1 is MNHEY and CDR2 SMNVEV (reference sequence). This CDR3 has 15 residues. CDR3 nucleotides: TGTGCCAGCAGTTCCTTCACCGAGTACCAAGAGACCCAGTACTTC. Protein sequence: CASSSFTEYQETQYF.

The rearrangement uses TRBV11-3 and TRBJ2-1; D is tentatively TRBD1 or TRBD2 (5 bases each). The CDR3 consists of 13 residues. The germline V and J ends were trimmed by 5 bases and 9 bases, with 14 bases remaining between them. CDR1 SGHNT and CDR2 YENEEA come from the germline V gene. CDR3 region: CASSPRDQLEQFF. CDR3 coding DNA: TGTGCCAGCAGCCCCCGGGACCAACTTGAGCAGTTCTTC.

This clone occurred once. The chain links TRBV7-9 to TRBJ2-1; 9 nucleotides match TRBD1. The CDR3 consists of 17 residues. V shed 2 bases, J shed 3 bases, and the junction held 8 bases outside the gene matches. Germline-derived CDR1 and CDR2 are SEHNR and FQNEAQ (reference sequence). CDR3 region: CASSLSTAGQGYNEQFF. The CDR3 region has the DNA TGTGCCAGCAGCTTAAGCACCGCGGGACAGGGCTACAATGAGCAGTTCTTC.

This rearrangement joins TRBV5-1 to TRBJ2-7; D is perhaps TRBD2 (5 bases). CDR1 is SGHRS and CDR2 is YFSETQ in the germline V gene. V shed 0 bases and J shed 3 bases, with 10 bases lying between them. CDR3 size: 14 residues. The CDR3, as DNA: TGCGCCAGCAGCTTGGATGGTGGAGGCTACGAGCAGTACTTC. It yields the protein CASSLDGGGYEQYF.

The rearrangement links TRBV7-2 to TRBJ2-7; 7 positions agree with TRBD2. Trimming at V came to 2 bases and at J to 0 bases, leaving 4 bases not matched to a gene. This CDR3 is built from 15 residues. The germline V gene has CDR1 SGHTA and CDR2 FQGNSA. CDR3 region: CASSLIPSGSYEQYF. In DNA form, the CDR3 reads TGTGCCAGCAGCTTAATCCCTAGCGGCTCCTACGAGCAGTACTTC.

This clone was seen just once. The V and J genes are TRBV4-2 and TRBJ1-1, with D tentatively TRBD1 (5 bases). In germline, CDR1 is LGHNA, CDR2 YNFKEQ. The V and J ends lost 0 bases and 3 bases respectively, with 14 bases between them. This CDR3 has 16 residues. The CDR3 region is CASSQDGRRGHTEAFF. CDR3 DNA: TGTGCCAGCAGCCAAGACGGGAGGAGGGGTCACACTGAAGCTTTCTTT.

The chain carries TRBV4-1 and TRBJ2-3; 10 bases match TRBD2. CDR3 length: 16 residues. Germline values: CDR1 MGHRA, CDR2 YSYEKL. J gave up 4 bases and V 6 bases, and 10 bases lay outside the gene matches. The CDR3 DNA reads as TGCGCCAGCAGAGGGCTGGGTCTAGCGGGAGCAGATACGCAGTATTTT. Protein: CASRGLGLAGADTQYF.

The chain has TRBV4-2 and TRBJ2-1; 8 positions agree with TRBD2. Per germline, CDR1 LGHNA and CDR2 YNFKEQ. The CDR3 sequence is 15 residues long. The ends lost 3 bases at V and 10 bases at J; junction bases unmatched: 11. This CDR3 is CASSQEAGAGREQFF. The DNA of the CDR3 is TGTGCCAGCAGCCAGGAAGCGGGAGCCGGAAGAGAGCAGTTCTTC.

The V gene is TRBV11-2, the J gene TRBJ2-7; 9 nucleotides match TRBD1. CDR1 and CDR2 (germline): SGHAT, FQNNGV. With V trimmed by 3 bases and J by 5 bases, 11 bases remained unmatched. CDR3 size: 16 residues. Here the CDR3 DNA reads TGTGCCAGCAGCTTCCTCAGAGGACAGGGGTCCCACGAGCAGTACTTC. Protein product: CASSFLRGQGSHEQYF.

This clone showed up just once. The rearrangement uses TRBV30 and TRBJ1-1; unclear D gene. Germline-derived CDR1 and CDR2 are GTSNPN and SVGIG (reference sequence). CDR3 size: 13 residues. V gave up 0 bases and J gave up 1 base, with 6 bases separating them. In nucleotides, the CDR3 is TGTGCCTGGAGTGTACTTACGAACACTGAAGCTTTCTTT. Its translation: CAWSVLTNTEAFF.

The V call is TRBV11-2, the J call TRBJ2-3; 14 positions agree with TRBD2. The CDR3 loop spans 16 amino acids. Germline lookup yields CDR1 SGHAT and CDR2 FQNNGV. Trimming cost V 5 bases and J 4 bases; bases outside gene matches: 5. CDR3 sequence (DNA): TGTGCCAGCAGCCCCCAGGGACTAGCGGGAGCAGATACGCAGTATTTT. Amino acid sequence: CASSPQGLAGADTQYF.

The genes are TRBV12-5 and TRBJ2-5; 7 nucleotides match TRBD2. The CDR3 consists of 13 residues. The junction had 5 bases not matched to a gene; V was cut back by 6 bases and J by 4 bases. CDR1 is LGHNT and CDR2 is FRNRAP in the germline V gene. CDR3 residues: CASGSGLGETQYF. The CDR3, as DNA: TGTGCTAGTGGCTCCGGACTAGGAGAGACCCAGTACTTC. Full variable domain (outside the CDR3, taken from reference TRBV12-5 and TRBJ2-5): DARVTQTPRHKVTEMGQEVTMRCQPILGHNTVFWYRQTMMQGLELLAYFRNRAPLDDSGMPKDRFSAEMPDATLATLKIQPSEPRDSAVYFCASGSGLGETQYFGPGTRLLVL.

The rearrangement joins TRBV28 to TRBJ1-2; unclear D gene. CDR1 and CDR2 (germline): MDHEN, SYDVKM. The ends were cut back, 7 bases at V and 8 bases at J, with 8 bases in the middle. The CDR3 is 10 amino acids. CDR3 loop: CASKRWGYTF. The CDR3 DNA is TGTGCCAGCAAACGTTGGGGCTACACCTTC.

V gene TRBV24-1 combines with J gene TRBJ2-7; 8 bases agree with TRBD1. In germline, CDR1 is KGHDR, CDR2 SFDVKD. V was pared by 4 bases and J by 2 bases, with 9 bases of the junction left unmatched. There are 16 residues in the CDR3. This chain's CDR3 is CATSDPGQGAPYEQYF. Here the CDR3 DNA reads TGTGCCACCAGTGACCCTGGACAGGGAGCCCCCTACGAGCAGTACTTC.

The chain employs TRBV28 and TRBJ2-5; 8 bases agree with TRBD1. The CDR3 extends over 15 amino acids. The ends lost 2 bases at V and 1 base at J; junction bases unmatched: 3. The V gene's germline CDR1 is MDHEN and CDR2 SYDVKM. The CDR3 bases are TGTGCCAGCAGTTTACCGGGGACAGGCCAAGAGACCCAGTACTTC. It encodes CASSLPGTGQETQYF.

The chain recombines TRBV18 with TRBJ1-2, with 12 nucleotides matching TRBD1. The length of the CDR3 is 16 residues. V shed 8 bases, J shed 8 bases, and the junction held 15 bases outside the gene matches. Germline assignment: CDR1 KGHSH and CDR2 LQKENI. For the CDR3, the DNA is TGTGCCAGCAGCCCTACCGGGACAGGGGGCGCGTGGGGCTACACCTTC. Amino acid sequence: CASSPTGTGGAWGYTF.

The chain combines TRBV7-9 with TRBJ1-1; D may be TRBD1 (5 bases). V shed 1 base and J shed 4 bases, with 19 bases lying between them. The germline gives CDR1 SEHNR, CDR2 FQNEAQ (reference sequence). This CDR3 is 17 amino acids long. The CDR3 loop is CASSLDRGWGAGTEAFF. The CDR3, as DNA: TGTGCCAGCAGCTTAGACCGAGGATGGGGCGCGGGCACTGAAGCTTTCTTT.